This TCR beta chain is from a study of T cell responses to AZD1222 COVID-19 vaccine. The study, taken as a whole, reports: The peak T cell response came first, and repertoires were sampled only after it. Spike-specific TCR depth and breadth grew after two AZD1222 doses. CD4 TCRs associated with vaccination spanned spike, dominating at 160-218 and 743-854.

This CDR3 contains 16 residues. Trimming left V 2 bases short and J 7 bases short, with 15 bases between. Germline V gene sequence: CDR1 MNHEY, CDR2 SVGAGI. Investigators merged groups given second doses at roughly 4 or roughly 12 weeks. TCRdb keeps only in-frame clones here, not all; method: immunoSEQ multiplex PCR. The sample yields roughly 140,000 clones, over 75% seen once. To note about this clone: Its antigen remains unidentified.

This chain connects TRBV6-5 to TRBJ1-6; D remains unclear. This clonotype was obtained from an adult who received the AZD1222 COVID-19 vaccine. The material sequenced was peripheral blood, taken 28 days after the second AZD1222 dose. DNA of the CDR3: TGTGCCAGCAGTTACGATAGGGCTCCCTCCAATTCACCCCTCCACTTT. Residues: CASSYDRAPSNSPLHF.